One sample yielded the 5 T cell receptor beta chains listed below, sequenced in a study of blood T cell repertoires in COVID-19. The table came from immunoSEQ multiplex PCR; TCRdb's copy has only in-frame clones and leaves some out. The sample carries some 100,000 clones, around 80% recorded once. Source material: peripheral blood. These receptors were taken from a man aged 45-60 years with active or convalescent COVID-19.

V and J are TRBV18 and TRBJ1-4, with TRBD1 matching over 8 bases. The CDR3 consists of 15 residues. Germline CDR1 KGHSH, CDR2 LQKENI. V gave up 1 base and J gave up 5 bases; unmatched junction bases: 3. For the CDR3, the DNA is TGTGCCAGCTCACCACAGACAGGGGTAAATGAAAAACTGTTTTTT. Translating gives CASSPQTGVNEKLFF.

This clone showed up just a few times. CDR3 amino acids: CASSFQQGNEQFF. The CDR3 DNA reads TGTGCCAGCAGCTTCCAACAGGGAAATGAGCAGTTCTTC. V is TRBV7-2 and J is TRBJ2-1; D may be TRBD1 (6 bases). Trimming left V 3 bases short and J 7 bases short, with 10 bases between. The CDR3 contains 13 residues. CDR1 and CDR2 from the germline V gene are SGHTA and FQGNSA.

This sequence joins TRBV10-3 and TRBJ2-5; 10 bases map to TRBD2. Germline CDR1 is ENHRY and CDR2 is SYGVKD. The V and J ends lost 8 bases and 6 bases, in that order; junction bases with no gene match: 9. This CDR3 is built from 14 residues. CDR3 in amino acids: CAIRGSGGEQTQYF. The CDR3 coding sequence is TGTGCCATCCGAGGAAGCGGGGGGGAGCAGACCCAGTACTTC.

The V call is TRBV7-2, the J call TRBJ1-1; no firm D call. The CDR3 is 12 residues long. V lost 2 bases, J lost 5 bases, and 6 bases lay in between. CDR1 and CDR2 from the germline V gene are SGHTA and FQGNSA. The DNA of the CDR3 is TGTGCCAGCAGCTTATTCGAGACTGAAGCTTTCTTT. Translated, it gives CASSLFETEAFF.

The rearrangement joins TRBV2 to TRBJ1-1, with D perhaps matching TRBD1 (5 bases). The V gene lost 2 bases and the J gene lost 7 bases, with 11 bases spanning the gap. The CDR3 runs 13 residues. CDR1 and CDR2 from the germline V gene are SNHLY and FYNNEI. As DNA, the CDR3 is TGTGCCAGCAGTGAATTGGGGGAGGGTGAAGCTTTCTTT. Residues: CASSELGEGEAFF.